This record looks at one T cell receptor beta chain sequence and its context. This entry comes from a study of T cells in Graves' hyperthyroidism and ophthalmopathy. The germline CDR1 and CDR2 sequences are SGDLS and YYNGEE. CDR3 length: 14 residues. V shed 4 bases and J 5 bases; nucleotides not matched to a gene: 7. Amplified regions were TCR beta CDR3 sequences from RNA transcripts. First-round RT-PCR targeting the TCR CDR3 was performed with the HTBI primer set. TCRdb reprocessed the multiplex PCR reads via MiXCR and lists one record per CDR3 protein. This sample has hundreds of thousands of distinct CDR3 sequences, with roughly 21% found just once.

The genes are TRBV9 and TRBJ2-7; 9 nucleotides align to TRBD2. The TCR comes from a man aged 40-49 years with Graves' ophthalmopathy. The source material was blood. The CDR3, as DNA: TGTGCCAGCAGCCTCACAGCGGGAGGCCACGAGCAGTACTTC. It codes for CASSLTAGGHEQYF.